This T cell receptor beta chain was sequenced in a study of early T cells in non-severe SARS-CoV-2 infection. Study in general: The chains were unpaired, and the sequenced material was bulk RNA from unsorted whole blood.

Individual cDNA molecules were tagged with unique molecular identifiers. A single record per CDR3 protein comes from TCRdb applying MiXCR to the 5' RACE reads. Among tens of thousands of distinct CDR3 sequences listed, around 15% were seen once. Study-wide findings and caveats: Private and CD4 specificities were missed by VDJdb matching, skewed to anti-spike CD8.

This clonotype was detected ten times or more. Antigen: not known. This CDR3 region has 15 residues. From germline, CDR1 is SQVTM and CDR2 ANQGSEA. V was shortened by 3 bases and J by 2 bases, with 15 bases between the two germline ends. The source of this sequence is an adult who was a healthcare worker with PCR-confirmed SARS-CoV-2 infection or an uninfected control (not recorded which). The V call is TRBV29-1, the J call TRBJ2-3, with D perhaps TRBD2 (5 bases). The specimen was whole blood, collected at baseline. This CDR3 reads CSVEAWSGNTDTQYF. The CDR3 nucleotides read TGCAGCGTTGAGGCCTGGAGCGGAAACACAGATACGCAGTATTTT.